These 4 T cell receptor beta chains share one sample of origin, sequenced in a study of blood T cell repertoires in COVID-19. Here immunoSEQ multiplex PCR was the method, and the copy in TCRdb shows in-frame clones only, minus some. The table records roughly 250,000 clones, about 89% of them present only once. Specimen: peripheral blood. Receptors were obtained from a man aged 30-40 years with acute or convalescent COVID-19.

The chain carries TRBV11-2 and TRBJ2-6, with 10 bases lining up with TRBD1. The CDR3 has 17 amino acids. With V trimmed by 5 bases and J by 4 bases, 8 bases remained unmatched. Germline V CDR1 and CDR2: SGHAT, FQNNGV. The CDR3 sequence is CASSDRQGALGANVLTF. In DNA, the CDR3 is TGTGCCAGCAGCGACAGACAGGGGGCGCTGGGGGCCAACGTCCTGACTTTC.

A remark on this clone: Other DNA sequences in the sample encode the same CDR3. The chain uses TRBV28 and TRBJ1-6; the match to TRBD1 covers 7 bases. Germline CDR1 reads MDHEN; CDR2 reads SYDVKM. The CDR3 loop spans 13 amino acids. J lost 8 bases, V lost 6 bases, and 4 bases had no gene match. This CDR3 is CASSLDRDSPLHF. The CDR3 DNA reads TGTGCCAGCAGCCTAGACAGGGATTCACCCCTCCACTTT.

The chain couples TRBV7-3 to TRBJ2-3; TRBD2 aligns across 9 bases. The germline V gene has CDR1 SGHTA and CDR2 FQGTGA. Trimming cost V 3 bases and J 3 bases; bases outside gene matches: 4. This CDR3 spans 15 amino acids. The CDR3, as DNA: TGTGCCAGCAGCTTCGCTAGCGGGACGACAGATACGCAGTATTTT. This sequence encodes CASSFASGTTDTQYF.

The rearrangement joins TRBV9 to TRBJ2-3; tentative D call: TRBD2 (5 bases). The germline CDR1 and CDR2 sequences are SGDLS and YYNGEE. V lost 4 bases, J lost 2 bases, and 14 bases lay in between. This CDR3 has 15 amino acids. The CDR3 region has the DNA TGTGCCAGCAGCCCGAACGCCGGGGTCACAGATACGCAGTATTTT. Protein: CASSPNAGVTDTQYF.